This TCR beta chain was documented in a study of T cells in Graves' hyperthyroidism and ophthalmopathy. Study at large: Peripheral blood was drawn at first diagnosis, prior to all treatment.

The CDR3 has 16 amino acids. J gave up 3 bases and V 0 bases, and 7 bases lay outside the gene matches. Germline V gene sequence: CDR1 SGHRS, CDR2 YFSETQ. The investigators amplified TCR beta CDR3 regions from RNA transcripts. With the HTBI primer set, the TCR CDR3 went through a first round of RT-PCR. TCRdb re-analysed the multiplex PCR reads in MiXCR, keeping a single row per CDR3 protein. The table lists around 800,000 distinct CDR3 sequences, 38% of them singletons. This clonotype was recorded a few times. Source material: blood. This chain links TRBV5-1 with TRBJ2-7; the match to TRBD1 covers 9 bases. The sequence came from a man in his late teens or twenties with Graves' hyperthyroidism. The CDR3 DNA reads TGCGCCAGCAGCTTGGACGGGACAGGGTTTATCTACGAGCAGTACTTC. Translating gives CASSLDGTGFIYEQYF.